A selection of T cell receptor beta chains follows, all from one sample in a study of blood T cell repertoires in COVID-19. TCRdb's copy holds only in-frame clones and misses some; the assay was immunoSEQ multiplex PCR. The sample has 140,000 to 150,000 clones, approximately 85% seen once; the top ten hold more than 7.5%. The sequenced material came from peripheral blood. The receptors were sampled from a woman aged 60 to 75 with COVID-19, enrolled during active disease. Both conserved end residues are part of each CDR3. The D gene is left open where the match is weak. Expanded clones get a size class; other rows say once, few or many, or leave the size out.

j_call clone_size v_call d_call cdr3_aa cdr3_nt
TRBJ1-5 once TRBV4-3 . CASSQELLGHGNQPQHF TGCGCCAGCAGCCAAGAATTATTAGGACATGGCAATCAGCCCCAGCATTTT
TRBJ1-6 . TRBV30 TRBD1 CVCQGQGNSPLHF TGTGTCTGCCAAGGACAGGGCAATTCACCCCTCCACTTT
TRBJ1-2 . TRBV5-1 TRBD1 CASSQTTGINYGYTF TGCGCCAGCAGCCAAACGACAGGGATCAACTATGGCTACACCTTC
TRBJ1-2 few TRBV18 TRBD1 CASSPDRGAYGYTF TGTGCCAGCTCACCTGACAGGGGGGCCTATGGCTACACCTTC
TRBJ2-1 . TRBV2 . CASSAGTFSSYNEQFF TGTGCCAGCAGCGCCGGGACTTTTAGCTCCTACAATGAGCAGTTCTTC
TRBJ2-7 . TRBV5-8 . CASSLSYTGSYEQYF TGTGCCAGCAGCTTGAGCTACACGGGCTCCTACGAGCAGTACTTC
TRBJ1-1 . TRBV18 . CASTTEIFGSAEAFF TGTGCCAGCACTACGGAAATATTTGGGAGCGCTGAAGCTTTCTTT
TRBJ2-2 once TRBV7-6 . CASSLRGSYTGELFF TGTGCCAGCAGCCTACGGGGGTCTTACACCGGGGAGCTGTTTTTT
TRBJ2-7 once TRBV4-1 . CASSQGRYYEQYF TGCGCCAGCAGCCAAGGGCGGTACTACGAGCAGTACTTC
TRBJ2-1 once TRBV7-9 TRBD2 CASSYGGSLYNEQFF TGTGCCAGCAGCTACGGGGGGTCGCTCTACAATGAGCAGTTCTTC
TRBJ1-5 few TRBV7-8 TRBD1 CASSLTQGAGPQHF TGTGCCAGCAGCTTAACTCAGGGGGCGGGACCCCAGCATTTT
TRBJ1-2 . TRBV18 . CASSPPQGRHGYTF TGTGCCAGCTCACCCCCACAGGGAAGACATGGCTACACCTTC
TRBJ2-5 once TRBV11-2 . CASSLDQGFQTQYF TGTGCCAGCAGCTTAGATCAGGGCTTCCAGACCCAGTACTTC
TRBJ2-3 . TRBV4-3 . CASSRPQTGLGTDTQYF TGCGCCAGCAGCCGGCCCCAAACAGGGTTGGGCACAGATACGCAGTATTTT
TRBJ2-1 . TRBV7-3 TRBD2 CASSLTTSHYNEQFF TGTGCCAGCAGCTTAACGACTAGCCACTACAATGAGCAGTTCTTC
TRBJ2-3 . TRBV19 . CASPEARIRTDTQYF TGTGCCAGCCCAGAGGCGAGGATTCGCACAGATACGCAGTATTTT
TRBJ1-2 . TRBV7-8 . CASSFSGGYQNYGYTF TGTGCCAGCAGCTTTAGCGGAGGATACCAGAACTATGGCTACACCTTC
TRBJ2-7 . TRBV3-1/TRBV3-2 TRBD2 CASSQDNSGSYEQYF TGTGCCAGCAGCCAAGATAATAGCGGGTCATACGAGCAGTACTTC
TRBJ2-7 . TRBV29-1 TRBD2 CSTQGGQGGVEQYF TGCAGCACCCAAGGTGGGCAGGGAGGGGTCGAGCAGTACTTC
TRBJ1-1 . TRBV2 . CASRLNTEAFF TGTGCCAGCAGACTAAACACTGAAGCTTTCTTT
TRBJ2-2 . TRBV2 . CASSAFRGWDTGELFF TGTGCCAGCAGTGCTTTCAGGGGCTGGGACACCGGGGAGCTGTTTTTT
TRBJ2-2 . TRBV6-5 . CASSRGLTTGELFF TGTGCCAGCAGCCGCGGACTCACCACCGGGGAGCTGTTTTTT
TRBJ2-7 . TRBV21-1 . CASIGLAGLFSYEQYF TGTGCCAGCATCGGACTAGCGGGGCTCTTTTCCTACGAGCAGTACTTC
TRBJ1-1 . TRBV7-2 . CASSLALRHVLNTEAFF TGTGCCAGCAGCTTAGCTCTTAGACATGTTTTGAACACTGAAGCTTTCTTT
TRBJ2-5 . TRBV19 . CASSKGWIVETQYF TGTGCCAGTAGTAAGGGGTGGATTGTAGAGACCCAGTACTTC
TRBJ2-2 few TRBV28 . CASSTHGGTGELFF TGTGCCAGCAGTACACACGGGGGTACCGGGGAGCTGTTTTTT
TRBJ1-1 . TRBV3-1/TRBV3-2 . CASSQRGSTEAFF TGTGCCAGCAGCCAACGGGGTTCCACTGAAGCTTTCTTT
TRBJ2-3 . TRBV12-3/TRBV12-4 . CASARGGADTQYF TGTGCCAGCGCCCGCGGGGGCGCAGATACGCAGTATTTT
TRBJ1-1 . TRBV10-3 TRBD1 CAISEVTGETEAFF TGTGCCATCAGTGAGGTGACAGGGGAGACTGAAGCTTTCTTT
TRBJ2-2 . TRBV3-1/TRBV3-2 TRBD1 CASSQGPGQGGTGELFF TGTGCCAGCAGCCAAGGGCCGGGACAGGGGGGCACCGGGGAGCTGTTTTTT
TRBJ1-2 . TRBV24-1 TRBD1 CATAPGTGGYGYTF TGTGCCACCGCGCCCGGGACAGGGGGTTACGGCTACACCTTC